This TCR beta chain was captured by sequencing in a study of control samples from healthy donors and cancer patients. V lost 3 bases and J lost 8; bases outside the gene matches: 12. This CDR3 has 15 amino acids. The germline CDR1 and CDR2 sequences are MGHRA and YSYEKL. Generated by immunoSEQ multiplex PCR, the TCRdb table keeps only in-frame clones and is missing some. The sample consists of some 220,000 clones, about 94% of them appearing once. The receptor comes from a man in his forties or fifties in good health. The rearrangement joins TRBV4-1 to TRBJ1-2; TRBD1 matches at 7 bases. Sequenced input: blood. DNA for the CDR3: TGCGCCAGCAGCCACCTACGAGGGGGCTCGCGCGGCTACACCTTC. This sequence encodes CASSHLRGGSRGYTF.